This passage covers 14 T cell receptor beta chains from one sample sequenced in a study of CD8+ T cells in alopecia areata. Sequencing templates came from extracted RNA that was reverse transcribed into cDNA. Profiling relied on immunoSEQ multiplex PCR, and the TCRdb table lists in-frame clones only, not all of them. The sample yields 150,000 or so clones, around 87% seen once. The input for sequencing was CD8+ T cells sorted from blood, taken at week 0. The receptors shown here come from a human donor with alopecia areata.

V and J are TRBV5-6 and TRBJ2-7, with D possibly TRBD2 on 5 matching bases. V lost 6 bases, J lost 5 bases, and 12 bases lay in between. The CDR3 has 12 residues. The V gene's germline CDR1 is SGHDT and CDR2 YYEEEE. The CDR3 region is CASNHPGNEQYF. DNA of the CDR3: TGTGCCAGCAACCACCCCGGGAACGAGCAGTACTTC.

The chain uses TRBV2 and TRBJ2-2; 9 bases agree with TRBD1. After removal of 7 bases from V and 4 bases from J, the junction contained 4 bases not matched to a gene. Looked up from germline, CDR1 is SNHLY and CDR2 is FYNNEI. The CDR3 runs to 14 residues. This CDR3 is CASTGTGPTGELFF. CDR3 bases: TGTGCCAGCACCGGGACAGGGCCCACCGGGGAGCTGTTTTTT.

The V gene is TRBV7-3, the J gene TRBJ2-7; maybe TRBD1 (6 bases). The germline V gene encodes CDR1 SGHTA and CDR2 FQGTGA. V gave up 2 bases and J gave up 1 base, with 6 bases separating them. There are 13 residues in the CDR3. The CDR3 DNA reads TGTGCCAGCAGCTTAGACAGGTCCTACGAGCAGTACTTC. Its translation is CASSLDRSYEQYF.

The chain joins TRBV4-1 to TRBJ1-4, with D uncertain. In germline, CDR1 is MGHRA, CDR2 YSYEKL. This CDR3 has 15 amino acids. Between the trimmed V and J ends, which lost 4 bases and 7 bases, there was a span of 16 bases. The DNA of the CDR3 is TGCGCCAGCAGCCCAACAAGGCGTATCTTTGAAAAACTGTTTTTT. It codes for CASSPTRRIFEKLFF.

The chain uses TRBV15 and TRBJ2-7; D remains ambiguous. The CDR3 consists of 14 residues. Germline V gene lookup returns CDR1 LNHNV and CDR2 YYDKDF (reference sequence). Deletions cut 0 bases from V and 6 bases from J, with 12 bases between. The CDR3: CATSRDGNAREQYF. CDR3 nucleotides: TGTGCCACCAGCAGAGATGGGAACGCCCGCGAGCAGTACTTC.

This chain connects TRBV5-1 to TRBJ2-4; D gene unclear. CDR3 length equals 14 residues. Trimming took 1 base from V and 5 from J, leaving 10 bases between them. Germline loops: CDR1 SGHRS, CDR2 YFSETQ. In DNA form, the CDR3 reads TGCGCCAGCAGCTTGTGGGATACAGAAAACATTCAGTACTTC. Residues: CASSLWDTENIQYF.

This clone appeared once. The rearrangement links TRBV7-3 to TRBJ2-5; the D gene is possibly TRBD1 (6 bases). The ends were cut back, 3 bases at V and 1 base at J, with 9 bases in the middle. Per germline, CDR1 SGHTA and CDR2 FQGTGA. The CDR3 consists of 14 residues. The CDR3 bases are TGTGCCAGCAGCTTCAGGACAGTCCAAGAGACCCAGTACTTC. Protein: CASSFRTVQETQYF.

The CDR3: CASSLNTGVGNTIYF. The CDR3 DNA follows: TGTGCCAGCAGCCTAAATACAGGGGTCGGAAACACCATATATTTT. V usage is TRBV9 and J usage is TRBJ1-3, with TRBD1 identical over 7 bases. Trimming cost V 4 bases and J 4 bases; bases outside gene matches: 8. Germline CDR1 reads SGDLS; CDR2 reads YYNGEE. The CDR3 runs 15 residues.

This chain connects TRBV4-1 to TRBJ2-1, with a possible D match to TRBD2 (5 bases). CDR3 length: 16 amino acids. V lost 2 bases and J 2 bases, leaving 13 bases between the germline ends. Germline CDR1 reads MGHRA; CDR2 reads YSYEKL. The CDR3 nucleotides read TGCGCCAGCAGCCAATCGGGGTCCCAGACCTACAATGAGCAGTTCTTC. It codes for CASSQSGSQTYNEQFF.

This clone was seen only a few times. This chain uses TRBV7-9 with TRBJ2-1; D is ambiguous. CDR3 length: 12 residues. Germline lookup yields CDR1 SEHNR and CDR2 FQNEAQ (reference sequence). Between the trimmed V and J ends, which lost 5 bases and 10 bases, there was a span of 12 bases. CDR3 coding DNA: TGTGCCAGCAGCGCGTTAGCTGGAGAGCAGTTCTTC. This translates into CASSALAGEQFF.

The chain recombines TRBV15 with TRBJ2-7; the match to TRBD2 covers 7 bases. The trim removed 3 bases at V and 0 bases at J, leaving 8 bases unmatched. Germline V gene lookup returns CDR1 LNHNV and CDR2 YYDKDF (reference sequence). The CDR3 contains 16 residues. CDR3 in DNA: TGTGCCACCAGCAGCCAGGATAAGCGGGACTCCTACGAGCAGTACTTC. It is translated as CATSSQDKRDSYEQYF.

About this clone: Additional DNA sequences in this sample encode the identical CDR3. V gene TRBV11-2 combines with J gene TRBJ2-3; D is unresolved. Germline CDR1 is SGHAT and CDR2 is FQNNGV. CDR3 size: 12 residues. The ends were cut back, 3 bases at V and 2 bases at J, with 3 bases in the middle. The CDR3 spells CASSFDTDTQYF. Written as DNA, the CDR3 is TGTGCCAGCAGCTTCGACACAGATACGCAGTATTTT.

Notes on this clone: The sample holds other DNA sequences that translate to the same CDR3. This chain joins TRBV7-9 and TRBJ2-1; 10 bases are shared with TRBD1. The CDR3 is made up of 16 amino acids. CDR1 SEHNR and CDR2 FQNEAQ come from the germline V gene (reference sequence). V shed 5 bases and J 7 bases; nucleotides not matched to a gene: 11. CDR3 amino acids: CASSLLRTGGRNEQFF. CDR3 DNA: TGTGCCAGCAGCCTCCTTAGGACAGGGGGTAGGAATGAGCAGTTCTTC.

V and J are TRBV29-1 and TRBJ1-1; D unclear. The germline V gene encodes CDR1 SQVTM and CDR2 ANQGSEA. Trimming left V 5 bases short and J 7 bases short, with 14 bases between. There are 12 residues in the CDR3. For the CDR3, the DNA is TGCAGCGTTCACCCCGCGGAGATTGAAGCTTTCTTT. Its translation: CSVHPAEIEAFF.